Below, 27 T cell receptor delta chains from the same sample are listed, as sequenced in a study of gamma-delta chains in newborns, infants, children. TCRdb reanalysed the reads via CATT. The table has roughly 5,000 delta-chain clones, about 14% seen once. The input for sequencing was blood, taken at baseline. The receptors here all came from a child who was a newborn, infant or young child, either healthy, febrile or measles-vaccinated (not recorded which).

The rearrangement links TRDV2 to TRDJ1; 8 positions agree with TRDD3. The CDR3 covers 16 residues. CDR1 and CDR2 from the germline V gene are GEAIGNYY and EKD. The junction had 8 bases not matched to a gene; V was cut back by 3 bases and J by 0 bases. CDR3 in DNA: TGTGCCTGTGACCTACTGGGGGGCCCGTACACCGATAAACTCATCTTT. It encodes CACDLLGGPYTDKLIF.

In this sample, this clone is medium-sized (0.01 to 0.1%). The rearrangement uses TRDV2 and TRDJ3; D remains unclear. The CDR3 sequence is 19 residues long. V was clipped by 0 bases and J by 1 base, with 15 bases between them. Germline CDR1 and CDR2: GEAIGNYY and EKD. CDR3 DNA sequence: TGTGCCTGTGACACCTTGTACCCCCAAGAATCCTGGGACACCCGACAGATGTTTTTC. Its protein is CACDTLYPQESWDTRQMFF.

The rearrangement uses TRDV2 and TRDJ1, with 8 bases fitting TRDD3. CDR3 length: 14 residues. V was clipped by 0 bases and J by 6 bases; unmatched bases: 5. Looked up from germline, CDR1 is GEAIGNYY and CDR2 is EKD. The CDR3 sequence: CACDTVGDEYKLIF. In DNA form, the CDR3 reads TGTGCCTGTGACACCGTGGGGGATGAATATAAACTCATCTTT.

This clone was found a few times. The CDR3 DNA follows: TGTGCTCTTGGGGAGACTGACCTTCCTAGTTACCGGGGGCCGTTCGGAAAACTCATCTTT. Protein product: CALGETDLPSYRGPFGKLIF. The chain links TRDV1 to TRDJ1; the match to TRDD2 covers 8 bases. Trimming at V came to 3 bases and at J to 8 bases, leaving 26 bases not matched to a gene. Germline-derived CDR1 and CDR2 are TSWWSYY and QGS. The CDR3 length is 20 residues.

In this sample, this clone is medium-sized (0.01 to 0.1%). The chain has TRDV3 and TRDJ1; 8 nucleotides align to TRDD3. There are 18 residues in the CDR3. The germline CDR1 and CDR2 sequences are TVYSNPD and GDNSRS (reference sequence). The junction had 21 bases not matched to a gene; V was cut back by 4 bases and J by 2 bases. CDR3 residues: CASARAFQGGYETDKLIF. CDR3 nucleotides: TGTGCCTCCGCCCGGGCCTTCCAGGGGGGATATGAAACCGATAAACTCATCTTT.

Concerning this clone itself: A much bigger clone sits one base away, suggesting this may be a read error. Distinct nucleotide sequences in the sample also encode this CDR3. The rearrangement links TRDV1 to TRDJ1; TRDD3 aligns across 7 bases. Germline V CDR1 and CDR2: TSWWSYY, QGS. Germline trimming cut 0 bases from V and 2 bases from J; bases unmatched to any gene: 30. This CDR3 has 24 residues. CDR3 coding DNA: TGTGCTCTTGGGGAACTAGTACGGGCTTTTGGCTGGGGGTACCACCGCCCTGTTACCGATAAACTCATCTTT. Amino acids: CALGELVRAFGWGYHRPVTDKLIF.

This clone was seen a few times. This chain uses TRDV1 with TRDJ1, with TRDD3 matching over 11 bases. CDR1 is TSWWSYY, CDR2 QGS, per germline. This CDR3 has 21 amino acids. The V gene end was trimmed by 3 bases and the J gene end by 4 bases; junction bases not matched to a gene: 22. The CDR3 DNA sequence: TGTGCTCTTGGGGAGGCCTTCCTACGCCTAGGCGACTGGGGGATAGTCGATAAACTCATCTTT. Translation: CALGEAFLRLGDWGIVDKLIF.

The chain combines TRDV1 with TRDJ1, with 12 bases identical to TRDD3. This CDR3 contains 27 residues. In germline, CDR1 is TSWWSYY, CDR2 QGS. V shed 2 bases and J 0 bases; nucleotides not matched to a gene: 34. The CDR3 protein is CALGERSPSCQVILGDTGPQYTDKLIF. DNA for the CDR3: TGTGCTCTTGGGGAAAGATCCCCTTCCTGCCAAGTGATACTGGGGGATACTGGGCCTCAGTACACCGATAAACTCATCTTT.

For this clone: This probably arose from a read error, given a far larger clone one base away. Other DNA sequences within the sample encode an identical CDR3. The chain carries TRDV3 and TRDJ1; the match to TRDD3 covers 9 bases. Germline V gene data show CDR1 as TVYSNPD and CDR2 as GDNSRS (reference sequence). The CDR3 sequence is 16 residues long. CDR3: CACRGGYWMITDKLIF. The CDR3 nucleotides are TGCGCCTGCCGAGGGGGATACTGGATGATCACCGATAAACTCATCTTT. The whole variable domain, filled in from reference TRDV3 and TRDJ1, reads CDKVTQSSPDQTVASGSEVVLLCTYDTVYSNPDLFWYRIRPDYSFQFVFYGDNSRSEGADFTQGRFSVKHILTQKAFHLVISPVRTEDSATYYCACRGGYWMITDKLIFGKGTRVTVEP.

As to this clone: This may come from a read error, since a much larger clone is one base off. This rearrangement joins TRDV3 to TRDJ1; D is undetermined. The CDR3 length is 12 residues. V was pared by 5 bases and J by 1 base, with 11 bases between. Germline loops: CDR1 TVYSNPD, CDR2 GDNSRS (reference sequence). CDR3 nucleotides: TGTGCCGTATCTCCTCTCACCGATAAACTCATCTTT. Protein: CAVSPLTDKLIF.

On this clone: A read error is the likely source, as a far larger clone sits one nucleotide away. This chain connects TRDV1 to TRDJ1, with D unclear. Per the germline V gene, CDR1 is TSWWSYY and CDR2 is QGS. The V end was cut by 2 bases, the J end by 0 bases, with 25 bases between. The CDR3 contains 20 residues. CDR3 coding DNA: TGTGCTCTTGGGGAAAGCGTAAACCACCGGGAAAAAAGAAACACCGATAAACTCATCTTT. Its protein is CALGESVNHREKRNTDKLIF.

This sequence joins TRDV1 and TRDJ1, with TRDD3 matching over 8 bases. Per the germline V gene, CDR1 is TSWWSYY and CDR2 is QGS. J lost 5 bases, V lost 0 bases, and 23 bases had no gene match. This CDR3 contains 21 residues. CDR3 nucleotides: TGTGCTCTTGGGGAACTAGTGTCTGTATTCTTCCCTACTGGGGGGTATGATAAACTCATCTTT. As protein: CALGELVSVFFPTGGYDKLIF.

In its sample, this clone ranks as medium-sized. V usage is TRDV1 and J usage is TRDJ1, with D maybe TRDD2 (6 bases). Germline V CDR1 and CDR2: TSWWSYY, QGS. CDR3 length: 18 amino acids. The germline V and J ends were trimmed by 0 bases and 1 base, with 18 bases remaining between them. CDR3 loop: CALGELWFLGVPTDKLIF. In DNA form, the CDR3 reads TGTGCTCTTGGGGAACTATGGTTCCTAGGAGTACCCACCGATAAACTCATCTTT.

This clone ranks as medium-sized. The chain carries TRDV2 and TRDJ3; 10 positions match TRDD3. CDR1 and CDR2 (germline): GEAIGNYY, EKD. CDR3 length equals 18 residues. V was clipped by 0 bases and J by 2 bases; unmatched bases: 3. The CDR3 protein is CACDTGGYGTWDTRQMFF. CDR3 nucleotide sequence: TGTGCCTGTGACACCGGGGGATACGGTACCTGGGACACCCGACAGATGTTTTTC.

The rearrangement uses TRDV2 and TRDJ1; 13 nucleotides agree with TRDD3. This CDR3 spans 17 amino acids. Germline CDR1 GEAIGNYY, CDR2 EKD. Trimming cost V 5 bases and J 1 base; bases outside gene matches: 9. CDR3 amino acids: CACGALLGDTSTDKLIF. CDR3 sequence (DNA): TGTGCCTGTGGCGCTTTACTGGGGGATACGTCCACCGATAAACTCATCTTT.

This clone counts as medium-sized. The chain has TRDV2 and TRDJ1, with 7 positions matching TRDD3. Germline CDR1 is GEAIGNYY and CDR2 is EKD. The CDR3 length is 15 residues. The V and J ends lost 0 bases and 5 bases, in that order; junction bases with no gene match: 8. CDR3 sequence: CACDTVDILGDKLIF. The CDR3 DNA follows: TGTGCCTGTGACACCGTAGACATACTGGGGGATAAACTCATCTTT.

By proportion, this clone is medium-sized. The chain carries TRDV2 and TRDJ1; tentatively, D is TRDD3 (5 bases). V dropped 3 bases and J dropped 0 bases, with 10 bases sitting between them. CDR1 and CDR2 from the germline V gene are GEAIGNYY and EKD. The CDR3 sequence is 14 residues long. The CDR3: CACDGVGDTDKLIF. CDR3 nucleotides: TGTGCCTGTGACGGGGTTGGGGACACCGATAAACTCATCTTT.

Comments on this clone: A read error is possible here, since a much larger clone lies one base away. The chain joins TRDV1 to TRDJ1; 13 positions match TRDD3. Germline loops: CDR1 TSWWSYY, CDR2 QGS. J was trimmed by 3 bases and V by 1 base; bases with no gene match: 23. This CDR3 has 23 amino acids. The chain's CDR3 is CALGERALFILLTGGYVADKLIF. CDR3 nucleotides: TGTGCTCTTGGGGAACGGGCTTTATTTATCCTACTTACTGGGGGATACGTCGCCGATAAACTCATCTTT.

With regard to this clone: The amino acid sequence in TCRdb belongs to a much larger clone and departs from this DNA's translation at residue 14, likely a sequencing read error; the sequence shown is translated from the DNA. V is TRDV1 and J is TRDJ1, with no clear D. The CDR3 length is 16 residues. Looked up from germline, CDR1 is TSWWSYY and CDR2 is QGS. The CDR3 sequence: CALGELSKLWTDKHIF. CDR3 DNA: TGTGCTCTTGGGGAACTATCCAAGTTGTGGACCGATAAACACATCTTT.

The sample holds a few counts of this clone. Since a far larger clone is one base different, this is likely a read error. The same CDR3 also results from other DNA sequences found in this sample. The genes are TRDV3 and TRDJ1, with 10 bases identical to TRDD3. Looked up from germline, CDR1 is TVYSNPD and CDR2 is GDNSRS (reference sequence). The CDR3 extends over 16 amino acids. Germline trimming cut 4 bases from V and 1 base from J; bases unmatched to any gene: 12. The CDR3 protein is CAYRPSYWGITDKLIF. CDR3 sequence (DNA): TGTGCCTATAGGCCTTCTTACTGGGGGATCACCGATAAACTCATCTTT.

This clone was observed a handful of times. The genes are TRDV1 and TRDJ1; TRDD3 agrees at 8 bases. The CDR3 has 18 residues. The V gene's germline CDR1 is TSWWSYY and CDR2 QGS. V gave up 0 bases and J gave up 7 bases; unmatched junction bases: 16. For the CDR3, the DNA is TGTGCTCTTGGGGAACTCATTTGTCCACGGTACTGGGGGGGTAAACTCATCTTT. Residues: CALGELICPRYWGGKLIF.

To note about this clone: Possible read error: a much larger clone is one base away. This rearrangement joins TRDV1 to TRDJ1; 13 bases match TRDD3. The trim removed 0 bases at V and 4 bases at J, leaving 29 bases unmatched. Germline V lookup: CDR1 TSWWSYY, CDR2 QGS. This CDR3 spans 25 amino acids. The CDR3 nucleotides read TGTGCTCTTGGGGAACTAGAACGATGGATCCTTCCCCCACGTACTGGGGGATACGAGAGCGATAAACTCATCTTT. Protein product: CALGELERWILPPRTGGYESDKLIF.

The chain recombines TRDV1 with TRDJ1; 13 bases agree with TRDD3. CDR1 is TSWWSYY, CDR2 QGS, per germline. Losses at the gene ends were 2 bases for V and 0 bases for J; bases not matched to a gene: 24. This CDR3 has 24 residues. The CDR3 region is CALGEIIARGPYWGIRSYTDKLIF. Written as DNA, the CDR3 is TGTGCTCTTGGGGAAATAATTGCTAGGGGGCCTTACTGGGGGATACGCTCCTACACCGATAAACTCATCTTT.

This clone was picked up one time. The junction differs from germline at one of its ends, possibly a read error. The same CDR3 can be traced to other DNA sequences in this sample. This sequence joins TRDV1 and TRDJ1; 8 nucleotides line up with TRDD3. Germline lookup yields CDR1 TSWWSYY and CDR2 QGS. This CDR3 region has 23 residues. CDR3 bases: TGTGCTCTTGGGGAAAGGGGGGGCCTACGGCGACTGCGTGGGGGATCGTACACTGATAAACTCATCTTT. This codes for CALGERGGLRRLRGGSYTDKLIF.

By frequency in the sample, this clone is medium-sized (0.01 to 0.1%). The rearrangement joins TRDV2 to TRDJ3; 9 bases are a match to TRDD3. This CDR3 is 18 amino acids long. J was trimmed by 3 bases and V by 0 bases; bases with no gene match: 5. Germline values: CDR1 GEAIGNYY, CDR2 EKD. The CDR3 is CACDTAGDTGWDTRQMFF. For the CDR3, the DNA is TGTGCCTGTGACACCGCAGGGGATACGGGCTGGGACACCCGACAGATGTTTTTC.

This clone was observed a few times. The chain combines TRDV1 with TRDJ1; 9 nucleotides agree with TRDD3. Losses at the gene ends were 2 bases for V and 3 bases for J; bases not matched to a gene: 19. CDR1 and CDR2 (germline): TSWWSYY, QGS. CDR3 length: 20 residues. DNA of the CDR3: TGTGCTCTTGGGGAAATATTTCCCGTTTTACTGGGGGAGCAATCCGATAAACTCATCTTT. As protein: CALGEIFPVLLGEQSDKLIF.

The genes are TRDV1 and TRDJ1, with TRDD3 matching over 7 bases. The V and J ends lost 5 bases and 3 bases, in that order; junction bases with no gene match: 30. The CDR3 covers 22 residues. Germline values: CDR1 TSWWSYY, CDR2 QGS. The CDR3 DNA reads as TGTGCTCTTGGGAACTTGCGCGACGGTGAGTGGGGGACCCATCCGGGGCCCGATAAACTCATCTTT. This sequence encodes CALGNLRDGEWGTHPGPDKLIF.